This record concerns one TCR beta chain sequence. Its antigen is currently unknown. This entry is derived from a study of cytomegalovirus exposure and HLA in healthy donors. About the study: Early released data comprised around 80 million unique TCRs from HLA-typed donors. Study conclusions and caveats: Cytomegalovirus association was listed for 150 or so TCR beta chains.

With 60 Vbeta and 13 Jbeta primers, the PCR was carried out. Method: immunoSEQ multiplex PCR; TCRdb's copy keeps in-frame clones and lacks some. Of nearly 200,000 clones listed, about four fifths are singletons. The length of the CDR3 is 15 residues. In germline, CDR1 is SNHLY, CDR2 FYNNEI. V was shortened by 2 bases and J by 11 bases, with 16 bases between the two germline ends. These donors counted as nominally healthy when sampled, but unrecorded immune exposures were likely. The chain employs TRBV2 and TRBJ1-6, with D unclear. Sequencing was carried out using PBMCs. The TCR comes from a male donor in good health and CMV-seropositive. The CDR3 loop reads CASSEIQGGQAPLHF. DNA of the CDR3: TGTGCCAGCAGTGAAATCCAAGGAGGCCAGGCACCCCTCCACTTT.